This T cell receptor beta chain was sequenced for a study of T-cell reconstitution after alpha-beta-depleted transplantation in children. Preparation of the TCRbeta library used unique molecular identifiers. TCRdb ran MiXCR on the PCR reads and lists one entry per CDR3 protein. This sample has 90,000 to 130,000 distinct CDR3 sequences, with around 6.4% found just once. This clonotype was detected many times. Its antigen is unknown. Regarding the study as a whole: Newly produced T cells mostly accounted for T-cell counts and diversity one year post-transplant.

V lost 6 bases, J lost 8 bases, and 13 bases lay in between. Germline CDR1 MNHNS, CDR2 SASEGT. CDR3 length: 13 residues. J is TRBJ1-4 and V is TRBV6-1, with D maybe TRBD1 (6 bases). Material: PBMCs, mostly from graft donor cells, obtained 360 days after TCRalphabeta/CD19-depleted stem cell transplant. The TCR sequence derives from a male patient between 2 and 15 years old who had a stem cell transplant for acute lymphoblastic leukemia, so the T cells may come from the graft donor. CDR3 loop: CASSDRPQEKLFF. CDR3 coding DNA: TGTGCCAGCAGCGACAGGCCCCAAGAAAAACTGTTTTTT.